This TCR beta chain was captured in a study of regulatory T cells in long-lasting Graves disease. Study-wide background: Antithyroid drugs had been taken by newly diagnosed Graves' patients for under 3 months.

Stated time point: newly diagnosed GD, antithyroid drugs for less than 3 months. From RNA extracted from PBMCs, the TCR library was made. According to the study, TCR beta libraries were built with iRepertoire HTBI primers and CDR3-region Arm-PCR. MiXCR, applied by TCRdb to the multiplex PCR reads, yields one record per CDR3 protein. The sample consists of a few hundred thousand distinct CDR3 sequences, 11% to 15% of them appearing once. The V gene's germline CDR1 is SGHTA and CDR2 FQGTGA. Trimming pared 5 bases from V and 3 bases from J, leaving 16 bases between. The CDR3 consists of 15 residues. The same sample was also studied in work on T cells in Graves' hyperthyroidism and ophthalmopathy. That source adds: In the analysis, a 13 V-J model separated ophthalmopathy from stable hyperthyroidism. In validation, the model predicted ophthalmopathy. These predictions came a median roughly six months before onset.

Source: peripheral blood mononuclear cells (PBMCs), taken at new diagnosis, from a patient treated with antithyroid drugs. The source of this sequence is a woman between 50 and 59 years old with Graves disease. V usage is TRBV7-3 and J usage is TRBJ1-1, with a weak D call TRBD1 (5 bases). This CDR3 is CASSLEAGGDTEAFF. The CDR3 DNA reads as TGTGCCAGCAGCCTAGAGGCGGGGGGGGACACTGAAGCTTTCTTT. The full variable domain, in which reference TRBV7-3 and TRBJ1-1 provide the parts outside the CDR3, is GAGVSQTPSNKVTEKGKYVELRCDPISGHTALYWYRQSLGQGPEFLIYFQGTGAADDSGLPNDRFFAVRPEGSVSTLKIQRTERGDSAVYLCASSLEAGGDTEAFFGQGTRLTVV.